In this sample, the clone carrying this TCR beta chain turned up many times. Its antigen is still unknown. The investigators amplified TCR beta CDR3 regions from RNA transcripts. A set of HTBI primers served as the primers for a first-round RT-PCR of the TCR CDR3. TCRdb reprocessed the multiplex PCR reads via MiXCR and lists one record per CDR3 protein. The data contain fewer than 650,000 distinct CDR3 sequences, less than 15% of them singletons. Germline V lookup: CDR1 MGHRA, CDR2 YSYEKL. The CDR3 is made up of 16 amino acids. Trimming at V came to 3 bases and at J to 5 bases, leaving 6 bases not matched to a gene. Stable disease denoted Graves' hyperthyroidism without ophthalmopathy progression within 18 months. Not enrolled were patients with uncontrolled infection, other autoimmune disease, pregnancy or lactation. Each diagnosis was grounded in clinical symptoms, serum thyroxine and TRAb, thyroid ultrasound, and orbital computed tomography.

These data originate in a study of T cells in Graves' hyperthyroidism and ophthalmopathy. General study results and limits: Most clonotypes expanded in thyroid above 0.001 were likewise present in blood.

J is TRBJ2-5 and V is TRBV4-1; 13 bases line up with TRBD2. This sequence originates from a middle-aged woman with Graves' hyperthyroidism. Material: blood. The CDR3 region is CASSHSGTSGIETQYF. The CDR3, as DNA: TGCGCCAGCAGCCACAGCGGGACTAGCGGGATTGAGACCCAGTACTTC.